This T cell receptor (beta chain) was sequenced during a study of identical twins (dated by TCRdb to the mid-2010s). Looking at the study overall: The study deep-sequenced TCR alpha and beta repertoires from monozygotic twins, unrelated adults of various ages and cord blood to test whether fetal clonotypes persist. Replicate twin experiments were performed at different times using different library preparation protocols to rule out contamination. Findings and caveats that apply to the study as a whole: Fewer insertions were carried by abundant cord blood beta clonotypes, a similar but weaker trend appeared in young adult naive repertoires, and no such trend appeared in memory repertoires. Zero-insertion analyses could be partly confounded by invariant T cells such as MAIT and iNKT, although diverse VJ usage argued against such confounding for most clonotypes. In beta out-of-frame sequences, excess twin sharing was weaker, because having fewer shared sequences lowered the signal-to-noise ratio. Because the same donors could not be followed over many years, the conclusions relied on cross-sectional statistical analysis. Compared with coincidental sharing between unrelated individuals, an excess of low generation-probability sequences was observed among out-of-frame TCR alpha sequences shared between twins. In monozygotic twins, out-of-frame TCR alpha sharing was systematically underestimated by recombination models, although the models agreed with sharing between unrelated individuals.

On this clonotype itself: Its cognate antigen has yet to be identified. No much larger clone exists at a distance of one base, and base qualities are not known.

The protocol used for the library was 5' RACE. For sequencing, an Illumina HiSeq 2000 was employed. Template switching added a universal primer binding site, and the final cDNA carried a unique molecular identifier that allowed TCR cDNA molecules to be counted accurately. First-strand cDNA for TCR alpha and beta chains was synthesized from specific primers in the conserved constant-segment region. To control for contamination, every cDNA library carried two barcodes: a SMART-Mk sample barcode plus Illumina barcodes. TruSeq adapter sequences, together with Illumina sample barcodes, were added in two successive PCR steps. The Illumina HiSeq platform was used with custom primers to sequence TCR alpha and beta cDNA libraries. The authors' pipeline ran thus. MiGEC processed the raw reads to extract unique molecular identifiers, while MiXCR was used to determine the CDR3 positions. For each individual, recombination models were inferred using an EM algorithm with the repgenHMM and IGoR tools. The tcR package in R was used for shared clonotype analysis, with sharing normalized by the product of cloneset sizes. Out-of-frame nonproductive sequences were analyzed to study raw recombination free of thymic and clonal selection effects. The public reads were reanalyzed by TCRdb: fastp trimming at Q25, MiXCR alignment, in-frame beta chains only. Each CDR3 protein gets just one entry, which takes the most common genes and DNA from the rows behind it. Here the V and J calls rest on TCRdb's processing, not on the authors' analysis. The sample table contains roughly 480,000 distinct CDR3 sequences; only one count was recorded for roughly 24% of them. The top ten clones comprise about 3% of the sample.

V and J are truncated by 7 bases and 4 bases respectively, leaving an intervening sequence of 23 bases. From the cysteine through the phenylalanine, the CDR3 covers 17 amino acids. CDR3 DNA only is kept here, 51 bases in frame from base 1. Every donor in the study was a healthy Caucasian. Three pairs of female monozygotic twins, all aged about 18 to 30 years, were included in the twin cohort. Positive isolation kits from Invitrogen were used to isolate the CD4+ and CD8+ T cell populations. These data were also reused for a study on T cells expressing NK-cell markers. Drawing on the second study: Three sorted T-cell subsets (CD3+CD56+NKG2C+, CD3+CD56+NKG2C- and CD3+CD56-NKG2C+) from fewer than 10 donors had their TCR beta-chain repertoires profiled. Among the eight sequenced donors, seven were HCMV-seropositive and one was HCMV-seronegative. To restrict sorting to alphabetaTCR-expressing T cells, an anti-gammadeltaTCR antibody was added in several experiments. In six donors, the dominant CD3+CD56+NKG2C+ clonotypes were found to rank among the top 10 CD8+ clonotypes and to make up 1.0-7.0% of CD8+ T cells. Those dominant clonotypes were again the most abundant among CD3+CD56-NKG2C+ cells in a handful of donors, at roughly 28.3-60.1%. It remained unclear whether the expanded NKG2C-expressing T cell clones were specific for HCMV antigens. Randomly selected healthy volunteers, three men and five women, were used as the eight sequenced donors. To determine HCMV serostatus, a commercial ELISA kit was used to detect HCMV-specific IgG in serum. MIGEC was used to demultiplex reads and group reads by UMI, and MiTCR was used to assemble and quantify clonotypes. Only TCR cDNA sequences supported by at least two reads were kept to exclude erroneous sequences. The tcR package was used for downstream repertoire analysis, and clonotypes were matched between fractions using CDR3 nucleotide sequence together with V segment. VDJmatch was used to annotate antigen specificity against VDJdb, with one amino acid substitution allowed in CDR3.

The rearrangement combines TRBV12-3 or TRBV12-4 with TRBJ2-1; tentative D gene TRBD2, with 5 bases matching. The sample was CD4+ T cells sorted from blood. This clonotype was obtained from a woman under 30 in good health. The CDR3 reads as follows: CASTPFTGNHPYNEQFF. The DNA sequence is TGTGCCAGCACCCCATTCACCGGGAACCACCCTTACAATGAGCAGTTCTTC.